This T cell receptor beta chain was profiled in a study of Ad26.COV2.S vaccination and SARS-CoV-2 variants. The CDR3 runs 13 residues. Per the germline V gene, CDR1 is SQVTM and CDR2 is ANQGSEA. Trimming stripped 0 bases from V and 4 bases from J, with 9 bases between. Using immunoSEQ multiplex PCR, the repertoire was profiled, and TCRdb retains in-frame clones only, with some absent. This table holds some 180,000 clones, 87% found once. The chain has TRBV29-1 and TRBJ1-2; D is unresolved. This TCR came from a human donor who had recovered from COVID-19. Material: peripheral blood, obtained after recovery from COVID-19. The CDR3 spells CSVEEKGSYGYTF. The CDR3 nucleotides are TGCAGCGTTGAAGAAAAGGGATCCTATGGCTACACCTTC. Full variable domain (rest looked up from reference TRBV29-1 and TRBJ1-2): SAVISQKPSRDICQRGTSLTIQCQVDSQVTMMFWYRQQPGQSLTLIATANQGSEATYESGFVIDKFPISRPNLTFSTLTVSNMSPEDSSIYLCSVEEKGSYGYTFGSGTRLTVV.